The 25 T cell receptor beta chains presented below share a single source sample, sequenced in a study of cytomegalovirus exposure and HLA in healthy donors. 60 Vbeta and 13 Jbeta primers were used in PCR. Some clones are missing from TCRdb's copy, which holds only in-frame ones; the method was immunoSEQ multiplex PCR. This specimen shows roughly 120,000 clones; the ten leading clones hold around 2.7%. What was sequenced was PBMCs. Receptors were obtained from a man aged 25-40 years in good health and CMV-seronegative.

This chain links TRBV27 with TRBJ1-2; the match to TRBD1 covers 7 bases. Trimming at V came to 4 bases and at J to 2 bases, leaving 13 bases not matched to a gene. Germline CDR1 is MNHEY and CDR2 is SMNVEV (reference sequence). The CDR3 sequence is 17 residues long. DNA of the CDR3: TGTGCCAGCAGTTCACCGAGGGCAGGGGGTTCAAACTATGGCTACACCTTC. Amino acids: CASSSPRAGGSNYGYTF.

The chain recombines TRBV4-1 with TRBJ2-2; TRBD1 matches at 7 bases. V dropped 4 bases and J dropped 0; count of bases not matched to a gene: 2. Germline-derived CDR1 and CDR2 are MGHRA and YSYEKL. This CDR3 contains 15 residues. This chain's CDR3 is CASSRDSANTGELFF. The CDR3 DNA is TGCGCCAGCAGCCGGGACAGCGCGAACACCGGGGAGCTGTTTTTT.

This chain uses TRBV10-2 with TRBJ1-1, with D possibly TRBD1 on 6 matching bases. Trimming pared 6 bases from V and 7 bases from J, leaving 18 bases between. CDR1 is WSHSY and CDR2 is SAAADI in the germline V gene. The CDR3 has 14 amino acids. CDR3 nucleotide sequence: TGCGCCAGCAGGGACATCTTGGGGGCACGTGAAGCTTTCTTT. This codes for CASRDILGAREAFF.

J is TRBJ2-3 and V is TRBV7-9; the match to TRBD2 covers 8 bases. Germline CDR1 is SEHNR and CDR2 is FQNEAQ (reference sequence). The CDR3 has 15 amino acids. Trimming removed 5 bases from V and 3 bases from J; junction bases left unmatched: 7. The CDR3 spells CASSVSGSWTDTQYF. CDR3 DNA sequence: TGTGCCAGCAGCGTGAGCGGGAGTTGGACAGATACGCAGTATTTT. Variable domain in full (rest from reference TRBV7-9 and TRBJ2-3): DTGVSQNPRHKITKRGQNVTFRCDPISEHNRLYWYRQTLGQGPEFLTYFQNEAQLEKSRLLSDRFSAERPKGSFSTLEIQRTEQGDSAMYLCASSVSGSWTDTQYFGPGTRLTVL.

The rearrangement links TRBV6-6 to TRBJ2-5; D may be TRBD2 (6 bases). Germline V gene lookup returns CDR1 MNHNY and CDR2 SVGAGI (reference sequence). Trimming removed 2 bases from V and 1 base from J, with 8 bases in between. The CDR3 is 14 amino acids. Here the CDR3 reads CASSYGGSQETQYF. The CDR3 coding sequence is TGTGCCAGCAGTTACGGGGGGTCCCAAGAGACCCAGTACTTC.

The chain links TRBV28 to TRBJ2-1, with unresolved D. Trimming left V 4 bases short and J 2 bases short, with 9 bases between. From germline, CDR1 is MDHEN and CDR2 SYDVKM. The CDR3 loop spans 14 amino acids. The CDR3 loop is CASSYGETYNEQFF. CDR3 DNA: TGTGCCAGCAGTTACGGAGAAACCTACAATGAGCAGTTCTTC. The full variable domain, in which reference TRBV28 and TRBJ2-1 provide the parts outside the CDR3, is DVKVTQSSRYLVKRTGEKVFLECVQDMDHENMFWYRQDPGLGLRLIYFSYDVKMKEKGDIPEGYSVSREKKERFSLILESASTNQTSMYLCASSYGETYNEQFFGPGTRLTVL.

The chain combines TRBV25-1 with TRBJ2-5, with D uncertain. The DNA end is more similar to TRBJ2-7, so the J call may be wrong. CDR3 length: 12 residues. Germline V CDR1 and CDR2: MGHDK, SYGVNS. The CDR3 reads CASSEYSHEQYF. In nucleotides, the CDR3 is TGTGCCAGCAGTGAATATTCCCACGAGCAGTACTTC.

This rearrangement joins TRBV9 to TRBJ2-3, with 7 bases identical to TRBD2. V lost 0 bases, J lost 6 bases, and 7 bases stayed unmatched. CDR1 is SGDLS and CDR2 is YYNGEE in the germline V gene. This CDR3 spans 15 amino acids. This CDR3 is CASSVAGGSGDTQYF. The CDR3 region has the DNA TGTGCCAGCAGCGTAGCGGGAGGCTCCGGGGATACGCAGTATTTT.

J is TRBJ2-2 and V is TRBV5-5; 9 nucleotides match TRBD2. In germline, CDR1 is SGHKS, CDR2 YYEKEE (reference sequence). Trimming at V came to 4 bases and at J to 3 bases, leaving 7 bases not matched to a gene. This CDR3 is built from 16 residues. The CDR3 DNA follows: TGTGCCAGCAGCCCGTCCCTAGCGGGGCACACCGGGGAGCTGTTTTTT. Amino acid sequence: CASSPSLAGHTGELFF.

The chain is built from TRBV4-1 and TRBJ1-1, with D hard to call. V was pared by 4 bases and J by 5 bases, with 14 bases between. The germline gives CDR1 MGHRA, CDR2 YSYEKL. This CDR3 is 14 amino acids long. CDR3 coding DNA: TGCGCCAGCAGCCTTTCCCCCGGGTGGACTGAAGCTTTCTTT. Its protein product is CASSLSPGWTEAFF.

This sequence joins TRBV15 and TRBJ2-2; 8 bases align to TRBD2. V gave up 0 bases and J gave up 6 bases; unmatched junction bases: 12. Germline CDR1 is LNHNV and CDR2 is YYDKDF (reference sequence). This CDR3 has 18 amino acids. The CDR3 DNA sequence: TGTGCCACCAGCAGAGATCGTAGCGGGACAACCCAGGCCGGGGAGCTGTTTTTT. This encodes CATSRDRSGTTQAGELFF. The entire variable domain, with the rest obtained from reference TRBV15 and TRBJ2-2, is as follows: DAMVIQNPRYQVTQFGKPVTLSCSQTLNHNVMYWYQQKSSQAPKLLFHYYDKDFNNEADTPDNFQSRRPNTSFCFLDIRSPGLGDTAMYLCATSRDRSGTTQAGELFFGEGSRLTVL.

V and J are TRBV30 and TRBJ1-5; 7 nucleotides match TRBD1. Germline V gene sequence: CDR1 GTSNPN, CDR2 SVGIG (reference sequence). The CDR3 runs to 13 residues. The V segment lost 1 base and the J segment 6 bases; nucleotides outside the gene matches: 3. The CDR3 bases are TGTGCCTGGAGTGACCAGGGGGTTCAGCCCCAGCATTTT. This encodes CAWSDQGVQPQHF.

The V and J genes are TRBV28 and TRBJ1-2; D perhaps matches TRBD1 (6 bases). The germline V gene encodes CDR1 MDHEN and CDR2 SYDVKM. V was pared by 7 bases and J by 4 bases, with 7 bases between. The CDR3 extends over 11 amino acids. CDR3 nucleotide sequence: TGTGCCAGCACAGGGGTCTATGGCTACACCTTC. This gives the protein CASTGVYGYTF.

The rearrangement uses TRBV6-1 and TRBJ1-1; D might be TRBD1 (6 bases). V was cut by 6 bases and J by 4 bases, with 12 bases left in between. Germline lookup yields CDR1 MNHNS and CDR2 SASEGT. The CDR3 runs to 13 residues. CDR3 coding DNA: TGTGCCAGCAGGGCTCAGGGGAGCACTGAAGCTTTCTTT. This codes for CASRAQGSTEAFF.

CDR3 nucleotide sequence: TGTGCCAGCAGCTTGGCTGTCTCCTACGAGCAGTACTTC. Encoded protein: CASSLAVSYEQYF. The chain combines TRBV5-6 with TRBJ2-7; D remains ambiguous. The CDR3 contains 13 residues. CDR1 is SGHDT and CDR2 is YYEEEE in the germline V gene. V lost 0 bases, J lost 0 bases, and 4 bases lay in between.

The chain joins TRBV27 to TRBJ2-1; 8 nucleotides align to TRBD1. Germline V gene data show CDR1 as MNHEY and CDR2 as SMNVEV (reference sequence). The V and J ends lost 5 bases and 14 bases, in that order; junction bases with no gene match: 8. The CDR3 runs 12 residues. The CDR3 nucleotides read TGTGCCAGCAGTCTCCCCCTGGGACAGGAGTTCTTC. It yields the protein CASSLPLGQEFF.

CDR3 nucleotides: TGCGCCAGCAGCTCACAAACCTCAGGGGCGGAATTTTTAAGGGAGCTGTTTTTT. This sequence encodes CASSSQTSGAEFLRELFF. V gene TRBV5-1 combines with J gene TRBJ2-2; tentative D call: TRBD1 (6 bases). This CDR3 has 18 residues. Germline V lookup: CDR1 SGHRS, CDR2 YFSETQ. V was cut by 3 bases and J by 9 bases, with 27 bases left in between.

The V call is TRBV7-2, the J call TRBJ2-7; 10 bases are a match to TRBD2. The CDR3 runs to 14 residues. Germline trimming cut 2 bases from V and 6 bases from J; bases unmatched to any gene: 4. CDR1 SGHTA and CDR2 FQGNSA come from the germline V gene. The CDR3 DNA is TGTGCCAGCAGCTTAATAGCTAGCGGGAGCGAGCAGTACTTC. As protein: CASSLIASGSEQYF.

The chain uses TRBV5-6 and TRBJ2-7; 7 nucleotides match TRBD1. V lost 1 base and J lost 0; bases outside the gene matches: 4. CDR1 SGHDT and CDR2 YYEEEE come from the germline V gene. The CDR3 covers 15 residues. The CDR3 protein is CASSLLGGASYEQYF. CDR3 DNA sequence: TGTGCCAGCAGCTTGTTAGGGGGCGCCTCCTACGAGCAGTACTTC.

The chain combines TRBV5-5 with TRBJ1-1; D is possibly TRBD1 (5 bases). Germline CDR1 reads SGHKS; CDR2 reads YYEKEE (reference sequence). Deletions cut 2 bases from V and 3 bases from J, with 11 bases between. The CDR3 is 14 residues long. CDR3 residues: CASSFSPRDTEAFF. The CDR3 DNA sequence: TGTGCCAGCAGCTTTTCACCCAGGGACACTGAAGCTTTCTTT.

V gene TRBV5-1 combines with J gene TRBJ2-3, with a possible D match to TRBD1 (5 bases). Germline assignment: CDR1 SGHRS and CDR2 YFSETQ. This CDR3 has 16 residues. The V end lost 1 base, the J end lost 6 bases, and 18 bases lay between the germline ends. The CDR3 reads CASSLTWQGSRDTQYF. The DNA of the CDR3 is TGCGCCAGCAGCTTGACCTGGCAGGGTAGTCGGGATACGCAGTATTTT. Variable domain in full (rest from reference TRBV5-1 and TRBJ2-3): KAGVTQTPRYLIKTRGQQVTLSCSPISGHRSVSWYQQTPGQGLQFLFEYFSETQRNKGNFPGRFSGRQFSNSRSEMNVSTLELGDSALYLCASSLTWQGSRDTQYFGPGTRLTVL.

The CDR3 nucleotides are TGTGCCACCAGCAGAGAGACAGGGCAGAACACTGAAGCTTTCTTT. It yields the protein CATSRETGQNTEAFF. The genes are TRBV15 and TRBJ1-1; 7 positions match TRBD1. Trimming took 0 bases from V and 1 from J; bases not matched to a gene: 2. This CDR3 has 15 amino acids. Germline V lookup: CDR1 LNHNV, CDR2 YYDKDF (reference sequence).

The chain carries TRBV5-1 and TRBJ2-7; D call uncertain. Trimming took 4 bases from V and 3 from J, leaving 8 bases between them. The germline CDR1 and CDR2 sequences are SGHRS and YFSETQ. The CDR3 consists of 12 residues. The CDR3 coding sequence is TGCGCCAGCAGCCGAGATTTCTACGAGCAGTACTTC. As protein: CASSRDFYEQYF.

This chain joins TRBV5-8 and TRBJ2-7, with a weak D call TRBD1 (6 bases). Trimming took off 0 bases at V and 5 bases at J, with 18 bases between the two ends. CDR3 size: 16 residues. Germline loops: CDR1 SGHTS, CDR2 YDEGEE. As DNA, the CDR3 is TGTGCCAGCAGCTTGGGGCACACAGGGAGCGTGGACGAGCAGTACTTC. Encoded protein: CASSLGHTGSVDEQYF.

This chain links TRBV5-4 with TRBJ1-1; D is undetermined. The germline V gene has CDR1 SGHNT and CDR2 YYREEE (reference sequence). The CDR3 is 10 amino acids. Trimming removed 8 bases at V and 7 bases at J, with 9 bases between. For the CDR3, the DNA is TGTGCCAGGAGCGAGATTGAAGCTTTCTTT. Protein product: CARSEIEAFF.